This record concerns one TCR beta chain sequence. The data derive from a study of blood T cell repertoires in COVID-19. Study at large: COVID-19 samples, acute and convalescent, were from the United States, Italy and Spain. PBMCs, B-cell-depleted T cells, or T cells provided the cDNA or gDNA that made up the material.

Patients from Seattle were sampled longitudinally, starting during active infection. Original processing notes: Amplification with reference gene primers provided the estimates of nucleated cell counts. Libraries were prepared by immunoSEQ multiplex PCR; TCRdb keeps only in-frame clonotypes and omits some of them. V, J and clone size are those of that table, while D and trimming were read from the DNA. This table holds around 140,000 clones, 88% found once. The germline gives CDR1 PRHDT, CDR2 FYEKMQ (reference sequence). Between the trimmed V and J ends, which lost 2 bases and 8 bases, there was a span of 15 bases. The CDR3 spans 14 residues.

V and J are TRBV13 and TRBJ1-2; perhaps TRBD1 as D (5 bases). The sequence came from a human donor with COVID-19, enrolled during active disease. The donor label of this sample is uncertain. Sequenced material: peripheral blood. This CDR3 reads CASSLFRQGGGYTF. CDR3 DNA sequence: TGTGCCAGCAGCTTATTCCGGCAGGGCGGAGGCTACACCTTC. Complete variable domain (other parts from reference TRBV13 and TRBJ1-2): AAGVIQSPRHLIKEKRETATLKCYPIPRHDTVYWYQQGPGQDPQFLISFYEKMQSDKGSIPDRFSAQQFSDYHSELNMSSLELGDSALYFCASSLFRQGGGYTFGSGTRLTVV.